The rows below give T cell receptor beta chains drawn from one sample of a study of cytomegalovirus exposure and HLA in healthy donors. TCRdb keeps only in-frame clones here, not all; method: immunoSEQ multiplex PCR. The sample has about 110,000 clones; approximately 76% are singletons. Sequenced sample: PBMCs. The receptors derive from a man aged 18 to 35 in good health and CMV-seronegative. Each CDR3 is given with its conserved first and last residue. A D gene is named only where the DNA matches it firmly. Clone size, where shown, is once, few, many, or a class for clones that have expanded.

d_gene: TRBD1
j_gene: TRBJ1-1
v_gene: TRBV19
abundance: -
CDR3nt: TGTGCCAGTAGTATTTTGGGAACAGGGGGCATCAACACTGAAGCTTTCTTT
CDR3aa: CASSILGTGGINTEAFF

d_gene: -
j_gene: TRBJ2-2
v_gene: TRBV4-2
abundance: few
CDR3nt: TGTGCCAGCAGCCAACGGGGTCGGAACACCGGGGAGCTGTTTTTT
CDR3aa: CASSQRGRNTGELFF

d_gene: TRBD1
j_gene: TRBJ2-1
v_gene: TRBV28
abundance: once
CDR3nt: TGTGCCAGCAGTCCGCCGGGACAGGGGTTTCGGTATGAGCAGTTCTTC
CDR3aa: CASSPPGQGFRYEQFF

d_gene: -
j_gene: TRBJ1-2
v_gene: TRBV2
abundance: few
CDR3nt: TGTGCCAGCAGGATAGAGGGAGGCTATGGCTACACCTTC
CDR3aa: CASRIEGGYGYTF

d_gene: TRBD2
j_gene: TRBJ2-3
v_gene: TRBV11-3
abundance: -
CDR3nt: TGTGCCAGCAGCTTAGGCGGGGAGGGGACAGATACGCAGTATTTT
CDR3aa: CASSLGGEGTDTQYF

d_gene: -
j_gene: TRBJ1-4
v_gene: TRBV4-3
abundance: few
CDR3nt: TGCGCCAGCAGCCAGGGCCTTCAAGCTAATGAAAAACTGTTTTTT
CDR3aa: CASSQGLQANEKLFF

d_gene: -
j_gene: TRBJ2-3
v_gene: TRBV7-7
abundance: -
CDR3nt: TGTGCCAGCAGCTTAAGCGGAGGGGCAGATACGCAGTATTTT
CDR3aa: CASSLSGGADTQYF

d_gene: -
j_gene: TRBJ2-5
v_gene: TRBV7-6
abundance: once
CDR3nt: TGTGCCAGCAGCCCCGCCCGGGTGCAAGAGACCCAGTACTTC
CDR3aa: CASSPARVQETQYF

d_gene: -
j_gene: TRBJ2-7
v_gene: TRBV6-1
abundance: -
CDR3nt: TGTGCCAGCAGTGAAGATTCTGATCTAAGATCCCACGAGCAGTACTTC
CDR3aa: CASSEDSDLRSHEQYF

d_gene: -
j_gene: TRBJ1-2
v_gene: TRBV5-1
abundance: -
CDR3nt: TGCGCCAGCAGCTTGGGGGGCGCGGTGCCTTCTAACTATGGCTACACCTTC
CDR3aa: CASSLGGAVPSNYGYTF

d_gene: -
j_gene: TRBJ1-1
v_gene: TRBV21-1
abundance: few
CDR3nt: TGTGCCAGCAGGAGACAGGACCAGACGATGAACACTGAAGCTTTCTTT
CDR3aa: CASRRQDQTMNTEAFF

d_gene: -
j_gene: TRBJ1-6
v_gene: TRBV6-5
abundance: -
CDR3nt: TGTGCCAGCAGTTACTCAGGCGGGATTTCAAATTCACCCCTCCACTTT
CDR3aa: CASSYSGGISNSPLHF

d_gene: -
j_gene: TRBJ2-7
v_gene: TRBV2
abundance: -
CDR3nt: TGTGCCAGTCGGACAGGAGGGTACGAGCAGTACTTC
CDR3aa: CASRTGGYEQYF

d_gene: -
j_gene: TRBJ2-3
v_gene: TRBV5-1
abundance: -
CDR3nt: TGCGCCAGCAGTTCTAGCACAGATACGCAGTATTTT
CDR3aa: CASSSSTDTQYF

d_gene: TRBD2
j_gene: TRBJ2-7
v_gene: TRBV5-6
abundance: -
CDR3nt: TGTGCCAGCAGACTTCCCCGGGGGGTAATCTCCTACGAGCAGTACTTC
CDR3aa: CASRLPRGVISYEQYF

d_gene: -
j_gene: TRBJ1-2
v_gene: TRBV21-1
abundance: -
CDR3nt: TGTGCCAGCAGTGTGCCGGGGTTTAACTATGGCTACCCCTTC
CDR3aa: CASSVPGFNYGYPF

d_gene: TRBD2
j_gene: TRBJ2-7
v_gene: TRBV7-2
abundance: -
CDR3nt: TGTGCCAGCAGCTTAGTGGCAGCGGGGGGCCGCCACGAGCAGTACTTC
CDR3aa: CASSLVAAGGRHEQYF

d_gene: -
j_gene: TRBJ2-5
v_gene: TRBV5-1
abundance: -
CDR3nt: TGCGCCAGCAGCGACCCCTTGGGGCCACAGACCCAGTACTTC
CDR3aa: CASSDPLGPQTQYF

d_gene: -
j_gene: TRBJ1-1
v_gene: TRBV5-1
abundance: -
CDR3nt: TGCGCCAACAGCCCCCAGGGGAGCGGGAATGAAGCTTTCTTT
CDR3aa: CANSPQGSGNEAFF

d_gene: -
j_gene: TRBJ1-1
v_gene: TRBV28
abundance: -
CDR3nt: TGTGCCAGCAGTTTAGCAGAGGTCGCTGCTTTCTTT
CDR3aa: CASSLAEVAAFF

d_gene: TRBD1
j_gene: TRBJ1-1
v_gene: TRBV19
abundance: -
CDR3nt: TGTGCCACCTCGGACAGGGTCGTCCTGAACACTGAAGCTTTCTTT
CDR3aa: CATSDRVVLNTEAFF

d_gene: -
j_gene: TRBJ2-7
v_gene: TRBV27
abundance: -
CDR3nt: TGTGCCAGCAGTTTACGGTGGCAGGGGTCCCACGAGCAGTACTTC
CDR3aa: CASSLRWQGSHEQYF

d_gene: -
j_gene: TRBJ2-5
v_gene: TRBV19
abundance: -
CDR3nt: TGTGCCAGTAGAAAGGCGACTCAAGAGACCCAGTACTTC
CDR3aa: CASRKATQETQYF

d_gene: TRBD2
j_gene: TRBJ2-3
v_gene: TRBV5-1
abundance: -
CDR3nt: TGCGCCAGCAGCTTGGATGAGGGAGCGGGGGCGGGGGATACGCAGTATTTT
CDR3aa: CASSLDEGAGAGDTQYF

d_gene: TRBD1
j_gene: TRBJ2-2
v_gene: TRBV6-1
abundance: -
CDR3nt: TGTGCCAGCAGTGAAAGGGACAGGGAATACAACGGGGAGCTGTTTTTT
CDR3aa: CASSERDREYNGELFF

d_gene: TRBD1
j_gene: TRBJ1-6
v_gene: TRBV19
abundance: -
CDR3nt: TGTGCCAGTAGTAAGACAGGGACATTTTTCAATCCCCTCCACTTT
CDR3aa: CASSKTGTFFNPLHF

d_gene: TRBD1
j_gene: TRBJ2-7
v_gene: TRBV13
abundance: -
CDR3nt: TGTGCCAGCAGCTTAAGGTTGGGGGACAGCTCCTACGAGCAGTACTTC
CDR3aa: CASSLRLGDSSYEQYF

d_gene: TRBD1
j_gene: TRBJ1-2
v_gene: TRBV5-1
abundance: -
CDR3nt: TGCGCCAGCAGCTTGGACGACAGGGGGTCTAACTATGGCTACACCTTC
CDR3aa: CASSLDDRGSNYGYTF

d_gene: -
j_gene: TRBJ1-2
v_gene: TRBV4-2
abundance: -
CDR3nt: TGTGCCAGCAGCAAAGAGGTGGGCGGAGGCCCATATGGCTACACCTTC
CDR3aa: CASSKEVGGGPYGYTF

d_gene: -
j_gene: TRBJ2-7
v_gene: TRBV4-2
abundance: -
CDR3nt: TGTGCCAGCAGCTTCTCCGGGACATCCTACGAGCAGTACTTC
CDR3aa: CASSFSGTSYEQYF

d_gene: -
j_gene: TRBJ2-3
v_gene: TRBV6-4
abundance: many
CDR3nt: TGTGCCAGCAGTGACGGGGGGGCCACAGATACGCAGTATTTT
CDR3aa: CASSDGGATDTQYF

d_gene: TRBD1
j_gene: TRBJ1-3
v_gene: TRBV19
abundance: -
CDR3nt: TGTGCCAGTAGTATGACAGGGACTGGAAACACCATATATTTT
CDR3aa: CASSMTGTGNTIYF

d_gene: -
j_gene: TRBJ2-4
v_gene: TRBV5-1
abundance: -
CDR3nt: TGCGCCAGCAGCTTTAGCGGTGACAAAAACATTCAGTACTTC
CDR3aa: CASSFSGDKNIQYF

d_gene: TRBD1
j_gene: TRBJ2-2
v_gene: TRBV5-6
abundance: few
CDR3nt: TGTGCCAGCAGTTTGTCTGGGACAGGGGGTTGGACCGGGGAGCTGTTTTTT
CDR3aa: CASSLSGTGGWTGELFF

d_gene: TRBD1
j_gene: TRBJ2-7
v_gene: TRBV5-1
abundance: -
CDR3nt: TGCGCCAGCAGCAAGGACAGGTCCTCCTACGAGCAGTACTTC
CDR3aa: CASSKDRSSYEQYF

d_gene: -
j_gene: TRBJ1-3
v_gene: TRBV6-1
abundance: few
CDR3nt: TGTGCCAGCAGTGCTCAGCCTACTAGCTCTGGAAACACCATATATTTT
CDR3aa: CASSAQPTSSGNTIYF

d_gene: -
j_gene: TRBJ1-5
v_gene: TRBV2
abundance: -
CDR3nt: TGTGCCAGTAAGCAGGGGTTTGGCAATCAGCCCCAGCATTTT
CDR3aa: CASKQGFGNQPQHF

d_gene: -
j_gene: TRBJ1-2
v_gene: TRBV11-3
abundance: once
CDR3nt: TGTGCCAGCAGCTTAGATGCAAGGGGACACCGTCGCAGCTACACCTTC
CDR3aa: CASSLDARGHRRSYTF

d_gene: -
j_gene: TRBJ2-3
v_gene: TRBV5-1
abundance: -
CDR3nt: TGCGCCAGCAGCTCATACCCCGGAGATACGCAGTATTTT
CDR3aa: CASSSYPGDTQYF

d_gene: -
j_gene: TRBJ1-2
v_gene: TRBV19
abundance: -
CDR3nt: TGTGCCAGTAGTATTCAGGGGCCTGGTGGCTACACCTTC
CDR3aa: CASSIQGPGGYTF

d_gene: TRBD2
j_gene: TRBJ2-3
v_gene: TRBV4-2
abundance: -
CDR3nt: TGTGCCAGCAGCCAAGAAGTCGGCGGGGGGTTTGATACGCAGTATTTT
CDR3aa: CASSQEVGGGFDTQYF

d_gene: TRBD2
j_gene: TRBJ2-7
v_gene: TRBV4-2
abundance: -
CDR3nt: TGTGCCAGCAGCCACCCCCGGGGGGTGAGTAGCGATCGCTACGAGCAGTACTTC
CDR3aa: CASSHPRGVSSDRYEQYF

d_gene: -
j_gene: TRBJ2-2
v_gene: TRBV5-6
abundance: -
CDR3nt: TGTGCCAGCAGCTTGGTTCAGATCACCGGGGAGCTGTTTTTT
CDR3aa: CASSLVQITGELFF

d_gene: -
j_gene: TRBJ2-7
v_gene: TRBV5-4
abundance: -
CDR3nt: TGTGCCAGCAGCTTGGCTCCTGCAGCCCCCACGGGGCAGTACTTC
CDR3aa: CASSLAPAAPTGQYF

d_gene: TRBD1
j_gene: TRBJ1-6
v_gene: TRBV6-1
abundance: -
CDR3nt: TGTGCCAGCAGTGGACACAGGGGATCACCCCTCCACTTT
CDR3aa: CASSGHRGSPLHF

d_gene: -
j_gene: TRBJ1-4
v_gene: TRBV5-6
abundance: -
CDR3nt: TGTGCCAGCAGCCACGATCGGGGGGCTCAAGAAAAACTGTTTTTT
CDR3aa: CASSHDRGAQEKLFF

d_gene: TRBD1
j_gene: TRBJ1-5
v_gene: TRBV28
abundance: once
CDR3nt: TGTGCCAGCAGTTTTTGGGTGGGGACAGGATCTAATCAGCCCCAGCATTTT
CDR3aa: CASSFWVGTGSNQPQHF

d_gene: TRBD1
j_gene: TRBJ2-3
v_gene: TRBV11-2
abundance: -
CDR3nt: TGTGCCAGCAGCGCCTGCCCGGGACAGGGTTGCGCAGATACGCAGTATTTT
CDR3aa: CASSACPGQGCADTQYF

d_gene: -
j_gene: TRBJ2-7
v_gene: TRBV6-5
abundance: -
CDR3nt: TGTGCCAGCAGCCCTCTAAGGGGGAGTGAAGAGCAGTACTTC
CDR3aa: CASSPLRGSEEQYF

d_gene: TRBD2
j_gene: TRBJ2-3
v_gene: TRBV7-2
abundance: -
CDR3nt: TGTGCCAGCAGAAGGGCGGGGGGAGATACGCAGTATTTT
CDR3aa: CASRRAGGDTQYF

d_gene: -
j_gene: TRBJ2-7
v_gene: TRBV7-2
abundance: -
CDR3nt: TGTGCCAGCAGCTTAGCCCTAGACTCCTACGAGCAGTACTTC
CDR3aa: CASSLALDSYEQYF